The subject of this entry is one T cell receptor beta chain. Its antigen is currently unknown. The junction departs from the called germline gene at one end, perhaps through a read error. The data are from a study of CD8+CD57+ T cells in acquired aplastic anemia. Whole-study context: DNA from sorted CD4+ and CD8+ cells averaged roughly 3.4 ug.

Study-level findings and limits: Between the patient and control groups, CD8+ Simpson's diversity did not differ significantly. Between patients and controls, about 30 CD8+ CDR3 sequences were found in common.

Genomic DNA acted as the template from which TCR beta VDJ combination and CDR3 sequence profiling were carried out. TCRdb ran MiXCR on the reads and lists one entry per CDR3 protein. This sample has hundreds of thousands of distinct CDR3 sequences, with around 72% found just once. This CDR3 region has 13 residues. CDR1 and CDR2 (germline): SGHRS, YFSETQ. The chain recombines TRBV5-1 with TRBJ1-4, with unresolved D. The receptor was derived from a human donor in good health, serving as a control. Sequences were obtained from sorted CD4+, CD8+, or CD8+CD57+ T cells (not recorded which) from PBMCs. Here the CDR3 DNA reads TGTGCCAGCAGCTTGAAGGCAGCCGAAATACTGTTTTTT. Its protein product is CASSLKAAEILFF.